This TCR beta chain was obtained from a study of beta chain features in type 1 diabetes. Sequencing targeted expressed TCRB transcripts, as all isolated RNA had been reverse transcribed. Repertoires were generated with immunoSEQ multiplex PCR, while TCRdb's copy carries only in-frame clones and drops some. Altogether 300,000 or so clones are present, 6.5% to 10% being singletons, with the ten largest covering 0.44%. Regarding this clone: This same CDR3 is encoded by further DNA sequences in the sample.

The sequenced sample consisted of central memory CD4+ T cells from blood. This receptor was taken from a woman aged 18-29 years in good health.

The CDR3 here is CSGGEETQYF. In DNA form, the CDR3 reads TGCAGCGGTGGGGAAGAGACCCAGTACTTC. The chain joins TRBV29-1 to TRBJ2-5; the D is unclear. The V gene lost 7 bases and the J gene lost 3 bases, with 6 bases spanning the gap. The CDR3 sequence is 10 residues long. Per germline, CDR1 SQVTM and CDR2 ANQGSEA. The full variable domain, in which reference TRBV29-1 and TRBJ2-5 provide the parts outside the CDR3, is SAVISQKPSRDICQRGTSLTIQCQVDSQVTMMFWYRQQPGQSLTLIATANQGSEATYESGFVIDKFPISRPNLTFSTLTVSNMSPEDSSIYLCSGGEETQYFGPGTRLLVL.